This T cell receptor (beta chain) was retrieved from a study of blood T cell repertoires in COVID-19. Study-level information: Both acute and convalescent COVID-19 samples were obtained from the United States, Italy and Spain. Nucleic acid was either cDNA or gDNA, and it came from T cells, B-cell-depleted T cells, or PBMCs.

Methods used by the authors: Nucleated cell counts were estimated from reference gene primer amplification. Produced via immunoSEQ multiplex PCR; TCRdb's table is partial and in-frame only. From that table come the V and J calls and clone size; the DNA was used to work out D and trimming. This table holds approximately 150,000 clones, about nine tenths found once. CDR3 length equals 16 residues. V shed 0 bases, J shed 5 bases, and the junction held 6 bases outside the gene matches. Germline V CDR1 and CDR2: LGHDT, YNNKEL (reference sequence). The specimen was peripheral blood. This receptor was identified in a man aged 45-65 years who had recovered from COVID-19. The chain uses TRBV3-1 (or the pseudogene TRBV3-2) and TRBJ2-3; 9 nucleotides align to TRBD2. The CDR3 reads CASSQDPPAGGDTQYF. DNA for the CDR3: TGTGCCAGCAGCCAAGATCCTCCAGCGGGGGGAGATACGCAGTATTTT.